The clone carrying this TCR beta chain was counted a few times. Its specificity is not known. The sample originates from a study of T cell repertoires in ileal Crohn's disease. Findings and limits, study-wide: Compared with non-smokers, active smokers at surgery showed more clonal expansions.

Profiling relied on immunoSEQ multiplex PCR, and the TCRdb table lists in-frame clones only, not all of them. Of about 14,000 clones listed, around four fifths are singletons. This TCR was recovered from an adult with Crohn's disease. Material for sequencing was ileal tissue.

CDR3 loop: CASSLERTGHEQYF. The CDR3 DNA reads TGTGCCAGCAGCTTAGAAAGAACAGGGCACGAGCAGTACTTC. The rearrangement uses TRBV7-8 and TRBJ2-7, with D possibly TRBD1 on 6 matching bases. The CDR3 length is 14 residues. Trimming took 1 base from V and 5 from J, leaving 12 bases between them. Germline CDR1 reads SGHVS; CDR2 reads FQNEAQ.